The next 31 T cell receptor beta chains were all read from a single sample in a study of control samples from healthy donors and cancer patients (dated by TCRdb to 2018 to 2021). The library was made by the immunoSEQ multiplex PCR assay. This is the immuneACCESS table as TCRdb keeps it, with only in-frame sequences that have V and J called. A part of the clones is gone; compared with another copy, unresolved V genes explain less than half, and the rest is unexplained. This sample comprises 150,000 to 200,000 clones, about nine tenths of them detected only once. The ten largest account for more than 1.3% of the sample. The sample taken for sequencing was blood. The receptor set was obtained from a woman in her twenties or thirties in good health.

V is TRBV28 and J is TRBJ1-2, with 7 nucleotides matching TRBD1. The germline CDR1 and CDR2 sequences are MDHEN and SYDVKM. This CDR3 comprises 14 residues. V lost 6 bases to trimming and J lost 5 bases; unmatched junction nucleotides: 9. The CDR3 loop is CASSRTGQAYGYTF. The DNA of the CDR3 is TGTGCCAGCAGCAGAACCGGACAGGCTTATGGCTACACCTTC.

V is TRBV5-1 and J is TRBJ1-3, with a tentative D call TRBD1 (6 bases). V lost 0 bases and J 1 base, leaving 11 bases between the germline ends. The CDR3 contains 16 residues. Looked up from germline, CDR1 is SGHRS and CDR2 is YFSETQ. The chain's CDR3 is CASSLAPTGSGNTIYF. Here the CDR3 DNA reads TGCGCCAGCAGCTTGGCGCCTACAGGGTCTGGAAACACCATATATTTT.

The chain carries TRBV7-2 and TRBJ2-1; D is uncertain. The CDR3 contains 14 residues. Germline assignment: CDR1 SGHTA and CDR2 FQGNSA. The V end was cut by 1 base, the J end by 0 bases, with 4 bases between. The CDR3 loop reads CASSLVPSYNEQFF. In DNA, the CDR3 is TGTGCCAGCAGCTTAGTTCCCTCCTACAATGAGCAGTTCTTC.

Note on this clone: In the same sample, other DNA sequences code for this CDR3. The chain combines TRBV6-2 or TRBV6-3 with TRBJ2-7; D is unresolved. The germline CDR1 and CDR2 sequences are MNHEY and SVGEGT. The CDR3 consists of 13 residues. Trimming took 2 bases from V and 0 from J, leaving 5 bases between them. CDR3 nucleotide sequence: TGTGCCAGCAGTTACGGGCCCTCCTACGAGCAGTACTTC. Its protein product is CASSYGPSYEQYF.

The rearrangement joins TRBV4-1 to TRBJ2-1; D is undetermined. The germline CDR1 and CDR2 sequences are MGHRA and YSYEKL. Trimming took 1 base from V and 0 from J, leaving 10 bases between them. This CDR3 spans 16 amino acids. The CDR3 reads CASSQVDLVSYNEQFF. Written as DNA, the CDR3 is TGCGCCAGCAGCCAAGTGGACCTCGTCTCCTACAATGAGCAGTTCTTC.

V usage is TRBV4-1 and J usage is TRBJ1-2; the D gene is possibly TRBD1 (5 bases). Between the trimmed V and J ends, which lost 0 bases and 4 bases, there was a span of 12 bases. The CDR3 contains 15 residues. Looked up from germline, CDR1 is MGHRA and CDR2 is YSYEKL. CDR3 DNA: TGCGCCAGCAGCCAAGATGGCAGGGCGGGCTATGGCTACACCTTC. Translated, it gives CASSQDGRAGYGYTF.

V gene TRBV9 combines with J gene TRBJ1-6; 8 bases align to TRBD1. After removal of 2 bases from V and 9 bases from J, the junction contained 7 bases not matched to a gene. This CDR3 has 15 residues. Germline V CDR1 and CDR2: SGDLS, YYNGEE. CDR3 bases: TGTGCCAGCAGCGTGCTTCCAGGGGGCTTTTCACCCCTCCACTTT. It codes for CASSVLPGGFSPLHF.

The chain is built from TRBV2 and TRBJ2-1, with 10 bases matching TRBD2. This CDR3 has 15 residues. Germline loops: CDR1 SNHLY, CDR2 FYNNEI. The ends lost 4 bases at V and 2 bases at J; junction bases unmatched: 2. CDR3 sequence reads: CASSGGLAAYNEQFF. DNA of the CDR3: TGTGCCAGCAGTGGAGGACTAGCGGCCTACAATGAGCAGTTCTTC. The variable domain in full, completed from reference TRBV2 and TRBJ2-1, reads EPEVTQTPSHQVTQMGQEVILRCVPISNHLYFYWYRQILGQKVEFLVSFYNNEISEKSEIFDDQFSVERPDGSNFTLKIRSTKLEDSAMYFCASSGGLAAYNEQFFGPGTRLTVL.

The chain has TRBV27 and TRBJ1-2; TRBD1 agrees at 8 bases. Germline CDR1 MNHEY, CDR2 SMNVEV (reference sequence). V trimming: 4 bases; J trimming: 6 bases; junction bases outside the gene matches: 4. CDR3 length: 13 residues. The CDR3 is CASSSRTGNGYTF. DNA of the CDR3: TGTGCCAGCAGTTCCCGGACAGGGAATGGCTACACCTTC.

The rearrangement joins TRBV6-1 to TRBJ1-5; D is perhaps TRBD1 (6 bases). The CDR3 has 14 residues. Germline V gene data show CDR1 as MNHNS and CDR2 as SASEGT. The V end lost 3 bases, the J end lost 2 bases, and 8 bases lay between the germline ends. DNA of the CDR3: TGTGCCAGCAGTGAGGGGGCAGGCAATCAGCCCCAGCATTTT. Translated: CASSEGAGNQPQHF.

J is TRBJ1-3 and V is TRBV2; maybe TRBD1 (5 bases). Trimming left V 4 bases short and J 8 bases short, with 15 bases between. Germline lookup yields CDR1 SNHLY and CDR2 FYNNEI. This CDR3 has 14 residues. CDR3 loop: CASSGGRGLDTIYF. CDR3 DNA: TGTGCCAGCAGTGGGGGCCGGGGGTTAGACACCATATATTTT.

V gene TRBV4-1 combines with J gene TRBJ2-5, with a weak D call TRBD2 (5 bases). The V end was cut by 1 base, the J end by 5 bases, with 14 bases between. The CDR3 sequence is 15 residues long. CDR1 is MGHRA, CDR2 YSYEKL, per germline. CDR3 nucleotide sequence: TGCGCCAGCAGCCAAGTTTCACCGGGGATGGAGACCCAGTACTTC. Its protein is CASSQVSPGMETQYF.

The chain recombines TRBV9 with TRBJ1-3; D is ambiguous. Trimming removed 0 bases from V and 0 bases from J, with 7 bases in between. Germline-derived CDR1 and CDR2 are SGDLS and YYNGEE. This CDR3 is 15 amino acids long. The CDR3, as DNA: TGTGCCAGCAGCGTAGTGGCCAGCTCTGGAAACACCATATATTTT. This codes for CASSVVASSGNTIYF.

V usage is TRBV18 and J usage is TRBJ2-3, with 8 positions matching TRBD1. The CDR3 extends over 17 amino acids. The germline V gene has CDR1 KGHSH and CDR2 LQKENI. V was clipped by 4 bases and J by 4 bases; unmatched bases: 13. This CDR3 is CASSRLSDRVNADTQYF. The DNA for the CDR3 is TGTGCCAGCTCACGACTATCGGACAGGGTTAATGCAGATACGCAGTATTTT.

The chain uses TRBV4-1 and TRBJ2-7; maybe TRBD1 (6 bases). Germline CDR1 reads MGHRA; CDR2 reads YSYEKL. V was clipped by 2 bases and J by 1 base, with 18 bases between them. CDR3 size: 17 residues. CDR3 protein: CASSQKTGYPLSYEQYF. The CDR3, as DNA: TGCGCCAGCAGCCAAAAAACAGGGTATCCACTTTCCTACGAGCAGTACTTC.

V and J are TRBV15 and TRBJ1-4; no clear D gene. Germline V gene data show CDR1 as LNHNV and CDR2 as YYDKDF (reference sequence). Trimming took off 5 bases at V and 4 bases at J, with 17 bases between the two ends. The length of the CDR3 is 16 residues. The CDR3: CATSSGLLEVNEKLFF. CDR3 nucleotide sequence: TGTGCCACCAGCTCCGGACTTCTGGAAGTTAATGAAAAACTGTTTTTT.

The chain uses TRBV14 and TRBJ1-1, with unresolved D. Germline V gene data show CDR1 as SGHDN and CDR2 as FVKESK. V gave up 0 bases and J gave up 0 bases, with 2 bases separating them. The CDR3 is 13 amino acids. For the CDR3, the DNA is TGTGCCAGCAGCCAAGATCTGAACACTGAAGCTTTCTTT. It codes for CASSQDLNTEAFF.

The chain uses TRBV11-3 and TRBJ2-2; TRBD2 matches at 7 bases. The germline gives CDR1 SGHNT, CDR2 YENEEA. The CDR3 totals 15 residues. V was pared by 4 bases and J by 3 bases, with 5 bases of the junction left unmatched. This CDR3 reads CASSWGGTHTGELFF. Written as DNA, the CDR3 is TGTGCCAGCAGCTGGGGGGGAACCCACACCGGGGAGCTGTTTTTT.

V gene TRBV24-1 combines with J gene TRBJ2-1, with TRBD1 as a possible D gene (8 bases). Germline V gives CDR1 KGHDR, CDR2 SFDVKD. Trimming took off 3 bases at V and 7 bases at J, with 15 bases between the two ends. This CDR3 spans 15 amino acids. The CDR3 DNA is TGTGCCACCAGTGATCCAGGGGGCGGGGGAAATGAGCAGTTCTTC. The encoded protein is CATSDPGGGGNEQFF.

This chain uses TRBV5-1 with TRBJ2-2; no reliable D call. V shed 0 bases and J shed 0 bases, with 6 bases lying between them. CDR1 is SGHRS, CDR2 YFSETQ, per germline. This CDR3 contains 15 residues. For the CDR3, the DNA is TGCGCCAGCAGCTTGGGGATTCCGAACACCGGGGAGCTGTTTTTT. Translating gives CASSLGIPNTGELFF.

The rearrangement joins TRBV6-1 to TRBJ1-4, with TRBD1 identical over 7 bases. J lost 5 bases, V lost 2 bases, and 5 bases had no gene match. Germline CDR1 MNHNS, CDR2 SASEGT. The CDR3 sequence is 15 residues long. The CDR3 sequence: CASSEPGGQNEKLFF. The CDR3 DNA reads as TGTGCCAGCAGTGAACCTGGGGGACAGAATGAAAAACTGTTTTTT.

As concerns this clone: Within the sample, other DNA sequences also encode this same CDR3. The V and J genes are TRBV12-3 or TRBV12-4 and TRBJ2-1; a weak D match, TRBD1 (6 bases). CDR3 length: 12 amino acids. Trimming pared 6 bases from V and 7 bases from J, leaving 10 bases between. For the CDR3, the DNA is TGTGCCAGCAGCAGCACAGGGAATGAGCAGTTCTTC. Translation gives CASSSTGNEQFF.

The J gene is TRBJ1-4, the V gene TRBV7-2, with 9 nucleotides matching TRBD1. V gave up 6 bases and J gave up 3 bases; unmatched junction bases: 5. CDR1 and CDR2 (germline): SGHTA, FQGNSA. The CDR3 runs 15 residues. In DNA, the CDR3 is TGTGCCAGCAGATTCCGGGACAGGGCTAATGAAAAACTGTTTTTT. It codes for CASRFRDRANEKLFF.

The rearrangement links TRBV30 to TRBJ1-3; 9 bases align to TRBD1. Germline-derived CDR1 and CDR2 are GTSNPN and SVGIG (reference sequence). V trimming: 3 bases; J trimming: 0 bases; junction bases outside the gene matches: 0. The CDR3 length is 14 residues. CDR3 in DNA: TGTGCCTGGAGGACAGGGGGCTCTGGAAACACCATATATTTT. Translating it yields CAWRTGGSGNTIYF.

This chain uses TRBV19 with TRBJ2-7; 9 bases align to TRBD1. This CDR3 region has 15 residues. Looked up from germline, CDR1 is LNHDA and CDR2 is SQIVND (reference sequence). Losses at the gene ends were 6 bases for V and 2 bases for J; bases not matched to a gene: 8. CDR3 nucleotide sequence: TGTGCCAGTAGGAAGGGGGACAGGGCCGCCTACGAGCAGTACTTC. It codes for CASRKGDRAAYEQYF.

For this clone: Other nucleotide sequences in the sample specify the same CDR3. The CDR3 sequence is CASSLGGGYGYTF. The DNA of the CDR3 is TGTGCCAGCAGCTTAGGAGGGGGCTATGGCTACACCTTC. V is TRBV5-6 and J is TRBJ1-2; a weak D match, TRBD1 (6 bases). V lost 2 bases, J lost 4 bases, and 9 bases lay in between. The CDR3 is 13 amino acids. CDR1 SGHDT and CDR2 YYEEEE come from the germline V gene.

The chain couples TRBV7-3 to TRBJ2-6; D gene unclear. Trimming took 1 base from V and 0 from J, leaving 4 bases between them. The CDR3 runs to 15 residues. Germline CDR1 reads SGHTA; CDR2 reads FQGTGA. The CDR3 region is CASSLKSSGANVLTF. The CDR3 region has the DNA TGTGCCAGCAGCTTAAAGTCCTCTGGGGCCAACGTCCTGACTTTC.

The CDR3 here is CASSVAWQGNTEAFF. CDR3 coding DNA: TGTGCCAGCAGCGTAGCTTGGCAGGGTAACACTGAAGCTTTCTTT. The chain joins TRBV9 to TRBJ1-1; tentatively, D is TRBD1 (5 bases). Trimming removed 0 bases at V and 2 bases at J, with 11 bases between. Germline V gene lookup returns CDR1 SGDLS and CDR2 YYNGEE. This CDR3 spans 15 amino acids. Full variable domain (rest looked up from reference TRBV9 and TRBJ1-1): DSGVTQTPKHLITATGQRVTLRCSPRSGDLSVYWYQQSLDQGLQFLIQYYNGEERAKGNILERFSAQQFPDLHSELNLSSLELGDSALYFCASSVAWQGNTEAFFGQGTRLTVV.

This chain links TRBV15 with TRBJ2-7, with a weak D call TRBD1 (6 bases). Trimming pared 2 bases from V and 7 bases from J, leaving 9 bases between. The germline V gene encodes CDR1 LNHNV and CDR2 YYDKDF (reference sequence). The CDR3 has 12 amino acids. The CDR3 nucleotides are TGTGCCACCAGCAGACAGGGGCGGGAGCAGTACTTC. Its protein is CATSRQGREQYF.

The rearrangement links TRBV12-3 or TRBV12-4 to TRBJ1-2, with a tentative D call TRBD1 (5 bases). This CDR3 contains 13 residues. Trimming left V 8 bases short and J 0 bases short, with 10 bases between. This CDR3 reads CASGGPTNYGYTF. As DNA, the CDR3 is TGTGCCAGCGGGGGTCCGACTAACTATGGCTACACCTTC.

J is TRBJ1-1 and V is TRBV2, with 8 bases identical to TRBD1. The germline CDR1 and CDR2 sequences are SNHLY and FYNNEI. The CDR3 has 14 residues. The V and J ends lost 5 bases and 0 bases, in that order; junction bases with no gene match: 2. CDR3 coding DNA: TGTGCCAGCAGTAGGACAGGGCTGAACACTGAAGCTTTCTTT. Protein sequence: CASSRTGLNTEAFF. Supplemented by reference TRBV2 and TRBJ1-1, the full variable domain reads EPEVTQTPSHQVTQMGQEVILRCVPISNHLYFYWYRQILGQKVEFLVSFYNNEISEKSEIFDDQFSVERPDGSNFTLKIRSTKLEDSAMYFCASSRTGLNTEAFFGQGTRLTVV.